Below are 10 T cell receptor beta chains sequenced from a single sample in a study of T-cell memory formation after mild COVID-19. One entry per CDR3 protein results from TCRdb running MiXCR on the 5' RACE reads. The sample includes roughly 400,000 distinct CDR3 sequences, 18% of them seen just once. The sample was PBMCs or a T cell subset sorted from them (not recorded which). These receptors originate from a man aged 18 to 29 who had mild COVID-19 (a few samples of this study predate the infection). Cell type and time point are not known.

This clonotype was seen a handful of times. CDR3 sequence: CASSAAGGYGYTF. CDR3 DNA sequence: TGTGCCAGCAGTGCTGCAGGAGGCTATGGCTACACCTTC. V usage is TRBV6-4 and J usage is TRBJ1-2; D is ambiguous. The CDR3 totals 13 residues. Germline V gene lookup returns CDR1 MRHNA and CDR2 SNTAGT. Between the trimmed V and J ends, which lost 4 bases and 4 bases, there was a span of 10 bases.

The J gene is TRBJ2-5, the V gene TRBV7-9; D might be TRBD1 (5 bases). Per the germline V gene, CDR1 is SEHNR and CDR2 is FQNEAQ (reference sequence). CDR3 size: 14 residues. Trimming removed 3 bases at V and 1 base at J, with 9 bases between. The CDR3 DNA follows: TGTGCCAGCAGCTTTCAGGGAATCCAAGAGACCCAGTACTTC. It translates to CASSFQGIQETQYF.

This clonotype was found many times. V is TRBV3-1 and J is TRBJ2-7; 9 nucleotides align to TRBD2. The CDR3 runs 13 residues. The J segment lost 6 bases and the V segment lost 5 bases, leaving 5 bases of the junction unmatched. The V gene's germline CDR1 is LGHDT and CDR2 YNNKEL (reference sequence). CDR3 protein: CASSFSGGLEQYF. In DNA form, the CDR3 reads TGTGCCAGCAGCTTTAGCGGGGGACTCGAGCAGTACTTC.

The chain joins TRBV13 to TRBJ2-5; possibly TRBD2 for D (6 bases). CDR3 length equals 13 residues. In germline, CDR1 is PRHDT, CDR2 FYEKMQ (reference sequence). V lost 5 bases and J lost 5, with 12 bases in between. The CDR3 is CASSGRSGETQYF. The CDR3 bases are TGTGCCAGCAGCGGACGGAGCGGGGAGACCCAGTACTTC.

There are a few counts of this clonotype. The rearrangement joins TRBV6-5 to TRBJ1-1; D not certain. The CDR3 runs 13 residues. The V and J ends lost 0 bases and 8 bases respectively, with 10 bases between them. Germline V CDR1 and CDR2: MNHEY, SVGAGI. CDR3 sequence: CASSYSDTLEAFF. In DNA form, the CDR3 reads TGTGCCAGCAGTTACTCCGACACGCTCGAAGCTTTCTTT.

V is TRBV4-1 and J is TRBJ2-1; D is perhaps TRBD1 or TRBD2 (5 bases each). This CDR3 has 14 residues. With 1 base removed from V and 8 bases from J, the gap between germline ends came to 12 bases. Germline CDR1 MGHRA, CDR2 YSYEKL. CDR3 protein: CASSQGDLTYEQFF. CDR3 DNA: TGCGCCAGCAGCCAAGGGGACCTAACCTATGAGCAGTTCTTC.

The chain recombines TRBV10-3 with TRBJ1-4, with 7 bases identical to TRBD1. This CDR3 is built from 17 residues. Trimming cost V 3 bases and J 0 bases; bases outside gene matches: 7. Germline loops: CDR1 ENHRY, CDR2 SYGVKD. CDR3 in amino acids: CAISEQGNTATNEKLFF. The CDR3 nucleotides read TGTGCCATCAGTGAACAGGGGAACACTGCAACTAATGAAAAACTGTTTTTT.

The chain uses TRBV20-1 and TRBJ2-7; D not resolved. With 6 bases removed from V and 0 bases from J, the gap between germline ends came to 12 bases. Germline-derived CDR1 and CDR2 are DFQATT and SNEGSKA (reference sequence). There are 13 residues in the CDR3. CDR3 sequence: CSAEKGFSYEQYV. The CDR3 DNA is TGCAGTGCCGAGAAGGGTTTCTCCTACGAGCAGTACGTC.

The chain couples TRBV20-1 to TRBJ1-5; D remains ambiguous. The V end lost 1 base, the J end lost 3 bases, and 10 bases lay between the germline ends. CDR3 length equals 14 residues. Germline values: CDR1 DFQATT, CDR2 SNEGSKA (reference sequence). CDR3 nucleotide sequence: TGCAGTGCTAGAGGGGGAGCCAACAATCAGCCCCAGCATTTT. Amino acid sequence: CSARGGANNQPQHF.

J is TRBJ2-5 and V is TRBV5-1; D gene unclear. Germline V gene lookup returns CDR1 SGHRS and CDR2 YFSETQ. The CDR3 consists of 13 residues. V lost 3 bases to trimming and J lost 7 bases, with 13 bases between them. CDR3 in DNA: TGCGCCAGCAGCTCCAACCTCGGTGGGACCCAGTACTTC. Residues: CASSSNLGGTQYF.